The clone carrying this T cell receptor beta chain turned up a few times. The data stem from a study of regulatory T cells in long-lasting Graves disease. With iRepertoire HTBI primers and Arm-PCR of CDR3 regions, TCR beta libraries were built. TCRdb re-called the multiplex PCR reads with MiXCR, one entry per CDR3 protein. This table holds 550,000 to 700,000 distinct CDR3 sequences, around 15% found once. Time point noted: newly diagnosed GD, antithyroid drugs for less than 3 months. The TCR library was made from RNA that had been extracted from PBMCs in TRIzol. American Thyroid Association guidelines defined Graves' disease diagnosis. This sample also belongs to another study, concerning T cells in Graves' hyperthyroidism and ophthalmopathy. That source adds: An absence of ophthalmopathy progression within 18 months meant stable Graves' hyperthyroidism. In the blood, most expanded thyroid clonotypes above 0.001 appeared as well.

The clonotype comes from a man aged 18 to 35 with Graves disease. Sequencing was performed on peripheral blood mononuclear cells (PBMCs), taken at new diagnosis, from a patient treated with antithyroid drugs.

CDR3 loop: CSVVQGQAGGDTQYF. For the CDR3, the DNA is TGCAGCGTGGTACAGGGCCAAGCAGGGGGGGATACGCAGTATTTT. The J gene is TRBJ2-3, the V gene TRBV29-1; D possibly corresponds to TRBD1 (7 bases). Germline V gene sequence: CDR1 SQVTM, CDR2 ANQGSEA. Trimming left V 6 bases short and J 6 bases short, with 22 bases between. The CDR3 is made up of 15 amino acids.